The clone carrying this TCR beta chain was seen at least ten times. The table came from immunoSEQ multiplex PCR; TCRdb's copy has only in-frame clones and leaves some out. The profile covers 110,000 to 150,000 clones, with approximately 90% appearing a single time and about 0.75% taken by the ten largest. These data are taken from a study of cytomegalovirus exposure and HLA in healthy donors. Germline CDR1 is SGHRS and CDR2 is YFSETQ. V lost 0 bases and J lost 11, with 8 bases in between. The CDR3 spans 11 residues. Sequencing input: PBMCs. The TCR comes from a man younger than 35 in good health and CMV-seronegative. V is TRBV5-1 and J is TRBJ1-2, with unresolved D. CDR3 bases: TGCGCCAGCAGCTTGGGGTTCAGGTACACCTTC. Translating gives CASSLGFRYTF.